This T cell receptor beta chain was retrieved from a study of OX40 agonist ivuxolimab in advanced cancers. Study outcomes and limitations: Expanded clones were, on average, more numerous among CD8+ T cells than CD4+.

For this clone: What it binds is unknown.

Repertoires were generated with immunoSEQ multiplex PCR, while TCRdb's copy carries only in-frame clones and drops some. In the table there are about 26,000 clones, approximately 75% of which are singletons. Germline lookup yields CDR1 SGDLS and CDR2 YYNGEE. This CDR3 spans 14 amino acids. V lost 4 bases to trimming and J lost 3 bases; unmatched junction nucleotides: 5. V gene TRBV9 combines with J gene TRBJ2-5; TRBD1 matches 8 bases. This TCR derives from an adult with an advanced solid tumor such as melanoma, head and neck, liver or kidney cancer. This sample comprised CD4+ or CD8+ T cells sorted from blood, obtained in a trial of the OX40 agonist ivuxolimab. The CDR3: CASSPQTGEETQYF. CDR3 bases: TGTGCCAGCAGCCCCCAGACAGGGGAAGAGACCCAGTACTTC.